The T cell receptor beta chain under discussion was sequenced for a study of patients and donors after allogeneic stem cell transplantation. The V end was cut by 1 base, the J end by 10 bases, with 19 bases between. The CDR3 spans 15 residues. Germline CDR1 LGHNA, CDR2 YNFKEQ. From the RT-PCR reads, TCRdb called clonotypes with MiXCR, one entry per CDR3 protein. Of 190,000 or so distinct CDR3 sequences in the sample, about 37% are singletons; the top ten hold under 14%. The sample holds a few counts of this clonotype. The sequenced material came from blood, either unsorted or a sorted T cell fraction (not recorded which). The source is a human donor who was either an allogeneic HSCT recipient or a stem cell or donor lymphocyte infusion donor (not recorded which). It is not recorded whose cells these are; they may come from a transplant donor. The rearrangement uses TRBV4-2 and TRBJ1-1; possible D gene TRBD1, 6 bases. This chain's CDR3 is CASSQGPYRDNGAFF. The CDR3, as DNA: TGTGCCAGCAGCCAAGGCCCCTACAGGGATAACGGAGCTTTCTTT.